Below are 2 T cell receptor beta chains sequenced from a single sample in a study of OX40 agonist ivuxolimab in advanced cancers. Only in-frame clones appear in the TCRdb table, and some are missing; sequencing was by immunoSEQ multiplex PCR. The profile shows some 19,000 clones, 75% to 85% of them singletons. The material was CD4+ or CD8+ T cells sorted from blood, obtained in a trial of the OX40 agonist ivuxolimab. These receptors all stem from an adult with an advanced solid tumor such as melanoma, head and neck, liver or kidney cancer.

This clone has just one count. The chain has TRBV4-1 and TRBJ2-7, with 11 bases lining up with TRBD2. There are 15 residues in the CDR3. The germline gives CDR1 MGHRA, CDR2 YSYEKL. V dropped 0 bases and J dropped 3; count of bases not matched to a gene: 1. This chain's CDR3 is CASSQDGTSGYEQYF. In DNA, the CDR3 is TGCGCCAGCAGCCAAGATGGGACTAGCGGCTACGAGCAGTACTTC.

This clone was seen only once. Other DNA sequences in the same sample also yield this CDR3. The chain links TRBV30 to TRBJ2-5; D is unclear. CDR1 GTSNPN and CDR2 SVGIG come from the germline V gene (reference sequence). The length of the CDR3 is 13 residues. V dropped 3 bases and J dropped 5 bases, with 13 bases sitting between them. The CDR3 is CAWSSGVQETQYF. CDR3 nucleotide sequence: TGTGCCTGGAGCTCTGGGGTGCAGGAGACCCAGTACTTC.